Below, one T cell receptor (beta chain) is given with its context. Its antigen is still unknown. This record comes from a study of T-cell memory formation after mild COVID-19. The study, taken as a whole, reports: CD4+ bias marked clones expanding day 15 to 37, unlike balanced contracting clones. Contracting CD4+ clones were located mainly in CM and EM, and CD8+ clones in EMRA.

Trimming cost V 5 bases and J 8 bases; bases outside gene matches: 4. The CDR3 consists of 13 residues. Looked up from germline, CDR1 is DFQATT and CDR2 is SNEGSKA (reference sequence). 5'RACE primed from the constant segment yielded TCR alpha and TCR beta cDNA libraries bearing sample barcodes and UMIs. MiXCR, applied by TCRdb to the 5' RACE reads, yields one record per CDR3 protein. The sample lists about 140,000 distinct CDR3 sequences, 13% to 15% occurring once. The V and J genes are TRBV20-1 and TRBJ2-1; 12 bases align to TRBD2. This clonotype originated in an adult woman who had mild COVID-19 (a few samples of this study predate the infection). Cell type and time point are not known. Sequencing was carried out using PBMCs or a T cell subset sorted from them (not recorded which). This CDR3 reads CSAASGGAYEQFF. The CDR3 coding sequence is TGCAGTGCTGCTAGCGGGGGGGCATATGAGCAGTTCTTC.